This T cell receptor beta chain comes out of a study of human thymus T cells. The data were produced by immunoSEQ multiplex PCR, yet TCRdb's version contains in-frame clones alone and is incomplete. Of roughly 130,000 clones detected, 90% to 95% appear once; the ten largest clones hold 0.024%. Trimming cost V 0 bases and J 5 bases; bases outside gene matches: 6. The germline V gene has CDR1 MNHNY and CDR2 SVGAGI (reference sequence). The CDR3 is 15 residues long. Corrective heart surgery yielded resections, and these provided the thymus tissue. The J gene is TRBJ1-1, the V gene TRBV6-6; 7 bases are shared with TRBD1. Input material: thymus tissue. This receptor was taken from a boy younger than two with a congenital heart defect but otherwise immunologically healthy. The CDR3 region is CASSYSDRSRTEAFF. CDR3 coding DNA: TGTGCCAGCAGTTACTCGGACAGGTCAAGGACTGAAGCTTTCTTT.